These T cell receptor beta chains were read from a single sample in a study of T cells after yellow fever vaccination. TCRdb re-called the 5' RACE reads with MiXCR, one entry per CDR3 protein. The table lists 300,000 to 400,000 distinct CDR3 sequences, about 7.8% of them singletons, with 17% in the top ten. This specimen consisted of PBMCs, obtained about 41 days after the first yellow fever vaccination. The receptors were gathered from a young man who received the YFV17D yellow fever vaccine. Both conserved end residues are trimmed from each CDR3. Clone size, where shown, is once, few, many, or a class for clones that have expanded.

CDR3aa: ASSRTVAGNTIY
v_gene: TRBV12-3/TRBV12-4
len: 12
abundance: .

CDR3aa: ASRASGHSEEAF
v_gene: TRBV5-1
len: 12
abundance: few

CDR3aa: ASSWILRDRVDTGELF
v_gene: TRBV5-1
len: 16
abundance: few

CDR3aa: SAYSSYGYT
v_gene: TRBV20-1
len: 9
abundance: few

CDR3aa: STNLADYNEQF
v_gene: TRBV20-1
len: 11
abundance: many

CDR3aa: AIRGSANSPLH
v_gene: TRBV10-3
len: 11
abundance: .

CDR3aa: ASSFEGMGDTQY
v_gene: TRBV5-1
len: 12
abundance: few

CDR3aa: ASRPQGVMNTEAF
v_gene: TRBV12-3/TRBV12-4
len: 13
abundance: .

CDR3aa: SVVNPANTEAF
v_gene: TRBV29-1
len: 11
abundance: few

CDR3aa: ATSQERRLTDTQY
v_gene: TRBV3-1
len: 13
abundance: once

CDR3aa: ASSFGAGSDTQY
v_gene: TRBV5-1
len: 12
abundance: .

CDR3aa: ASSLWGEKETQY
v_gene: TRBV12-3/TRBV12-4
len: 12
abundance: few

CDR3aa: AIRRALNTEAF
v_gene: TRBV10-3
len: 11
abundance: .

CDR3aa: ASSLASFTYNEQF
v_gene: TRBV7-2
len: 13
abundance: few

CDR3aa: ASSPIPGQGTDTQY
v_gene: TRBV3-1
len: 14
abundance: many

CDR3aa: ASSLSGGEAF
v_gene: TRBV5-5
len: 10
abundance: .

CDR3aa: SVQGQLNTEAF
v_gene: TRBV29-1
len: 11
abundance: many

CDR3aa: ASRGRTGILNEQF
v_gene: TRBV19
len: 13
abundance: few

CDR3aa: ASSPRGTVYSNQPQH
v_gene: TRBV12-3/TRBV12-4
len: 15
abundance: .

CDR3aa: SAHHPQGEYNEQF
v_gene: TRBV20-1
len: 13
abundance: .

CDR3aa: ASSRQRAEAF
v_gene: TRBV10-2
len: 10
abundance: many

CDR3aa: ASSYSMADNSPLH
v_gene: TRBV6-5
len: 13
abundance: few

CDR3aa: ASSLRGPYGYT
v_gene: TRBV7-9
len: 11
abundance: .

CDR3aa: AWGQGYYEQY
v_gene: TRBV30
len: 10
abundance: few

CDR3aa: ASSQERLVKAEAF
v_gene: TRBV4-1
len: 13
abundance: .

CDR3aa: ASSFVGQTHNYGYT
v_gene: TRBV12-3/TRBV12-4
len: 14
abundance: few

CDR3aa: ASSQGVTLYNEQF
v_gene: TRBV12-3/TRBV12-4
len: 13
abundance: few

CDR3aa: ASSLRLAGPYNEQF
v_gene: TRBV7-2
len: 14
abundance: .

CDR3aa: ASSTLTGFYEQY
v_gene: TRBV6-2/TRBV6-3
len: 12
abundance: .

CDR3aa: ASSAAGHPYEQY
v_gene: TRBV10-1
len: 12
abundance: few

CDR3aa: AARRQGEGSPLH
v_gene: TRBV6-1
len: 12
abundance: few

CDR3aa: ASSLGLRDRAGANVLT
v_gene: TRBV7-8
len: 16
abundance: .

CDR3aa: ASSLLTGPNYEQY
v_gene: TRBV5-1
len: 13
abundance: few

CDR3aa: ASSLGGNYGYT
v_gene: TRBV7-9
len: 11
abundance: many

CDR3aa: SARGRRGSETQY
v_gene: TRBV20-1
len: 12
abundance: few

CDR3aa: ASSIVQNSPLH
v_gene: TRBV19
len: 11
abundance: few

CDR3aa: ASRKPGIYGYT
v_gene: TRBV11-2
len: 11
abundance: few

CDR3aa: ASSVSGNYGYT
v_gene: TRBV6-1
len: 11
abundance: many

CDR3aa: ASSLNGVSHNEQF
v_gene: TRBV5-1
len: 13
abundance: many

CDR3aa: ATGGGGSYNEQF
v_gene: TRBV10-3
len: 12
abundance: .

CDR3aa: ASSSGTDFHYGYT
v_gene: TRBV6-1
len: 13
abundance: .

CDR3aa: ASSTGGRHTDTQY
v_gene: TRBV6-1
len: 13
abundance: few

CDR3aa: SVGQNEQY
v_gene: TRBV29-1
len: 8
abundance: .

CDR3aa: ASSYSSRFGSGNTIY
v_gene: TRBV6-5
len: 15
abundance: few